This TCR beta chain originates from a study of blood T cell repertoires in COVID-19. This clone was seen just once. The table came from immunoSEQ multiplex PCR; TCRdb's copy has only in-frame clones and leaves some out. This table holds approximately 160,000 clones, about 83% found once. In germline, CDR1 is SGHNT, CDR2 YYREEE (reference sequence). With 5 bases removed from V and 5 bases from J, the gap between germline ends came to 14 bases. The CDR3 spans 14 residues. The sequenced material came from peripheral blood. The clonotype comes from a man in his 70s who had recovered from COVID-19. The rearrangement joins TRBV5-4 to TRBJ2-1, with D possibly TRBD2 on 5 matching bases. CDR3 amino acids: CASRSRENHNEQFF. The CDR3 DNA is TGTGCCAGCAGGTCTCGGGAAAACCACAATGAGCAGTTCTTC.